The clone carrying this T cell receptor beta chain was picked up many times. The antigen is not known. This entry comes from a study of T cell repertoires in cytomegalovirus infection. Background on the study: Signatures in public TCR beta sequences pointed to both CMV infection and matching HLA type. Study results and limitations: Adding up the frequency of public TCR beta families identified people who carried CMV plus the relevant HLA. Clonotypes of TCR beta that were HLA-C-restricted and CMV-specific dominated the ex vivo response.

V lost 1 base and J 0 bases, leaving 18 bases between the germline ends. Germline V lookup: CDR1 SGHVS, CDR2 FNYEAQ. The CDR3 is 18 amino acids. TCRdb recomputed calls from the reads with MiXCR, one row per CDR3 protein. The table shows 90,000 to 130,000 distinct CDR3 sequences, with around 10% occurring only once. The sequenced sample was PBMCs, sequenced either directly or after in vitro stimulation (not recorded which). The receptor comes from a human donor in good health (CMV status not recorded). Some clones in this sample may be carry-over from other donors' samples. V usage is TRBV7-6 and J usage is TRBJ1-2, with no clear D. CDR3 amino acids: CASSLEAAGSLTNYGYTF. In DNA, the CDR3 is TGTGCCAGCAGCTTAGAAGCAGCGGGGTCCCTCACTAACTATGGCTACACCTTC.